A selection of T cell receptor beta chains follows, all from one sample in a study of T-cell reconstitution after alpha-beta-depleted transplantation in children. TCRdb itself ran the PCR reads through MiXCR, one entry per CDR3 protein. The table records 200,000 to 250,000 distinct CDR3 sequences, roughly 9% of them present only once. The source was PBMCs from the stem cell graft donor, collected from the stem cell graft. These receptors came from a human donor who donated a stem cell graft to a child with acute lymphoblastic leukemia. Each CDR3 is given with its conserved first and last residue. The D gene is left open where the match is weak. The size entry is marked missing in some rows and otherwise reads once, few, many or a size class.

abundance,len,d_gene,j_gene,v_gene,CDR3aa,CDR3nt
many,15,TRBD1,TRBJ1-1,TRBV7-9,CASSLAQGTGQGAFF,TGTGCCAGCAGCTTAGCCCAAGGGACAGGGCAGGGAGCTTTCTTT
-,15,-,TRBJ2-3,TRBV3-1,CASSQASLGRDTQYF,TGTGCCAGCAGCCAAGCATCTCTGGGGAGAGATACGCAGTATTTT
few,13,-,TRBJ1-5,TRBV15,CATSSYGGQPQHF,TGTGCCACCAGCAGCTACGGGGGTCAGCCCCAGCATTTT
few,14,-,TRBJ2-1,TRBV7-2,CASSSGNGYNEQFF,TGTGCCAGCAGCTCGGGGAACGGATACAATGAGCAGTTCTTC
many,13,-,TRBJ1-1,TRBV4-2,CASSQERGFEAFF,TGTGCCAGCAGCCAGGAGCGGGGATTTGAAGCTTTCTTT
-,17,TRBD2,TRBJ2-1,TRBV10-1,CASISPQTSGATNEQFF,TGCGCCAGCATCTCACCCCAGACTAGCGGGGCAACCAATGAGCAGTTCTTC
many,18,-,TRBJ2-3,TRBV21-1,CASTTLPRTSGVFDTQYF,TGTGCCAGCACCACCCTCCCCCGGACTAGCGGGGTATTCGATACGCAGTATTTT
-,17,-,TRBJ1-2,TRBV5-1,CASSLDSGWTAAYGYTF,TGCGCCAGCAGCTTGGATTCCGGGTGGACAGCGGCCTATGGCTACACCTTC
once,16,-,TRBJ1-5,TRBV18,CASSPSGPRINQPQHF,TGTGCCAGCTCACCATCAGGCCCCAGAATCAATCAGCCCCAGCATTTT
-,15,-,TRBJ2-7,TRBV7-9,CASSPPDFGGYEQYF,TGTGCCAGCAGCCCTCCGGACTTCGGAGGGTACGAGCAGTACTTC
-,14,-,TRBJ2-1,TRBV20-1,CSAGRRGGWNEQFF,TGCAGTGCTGGACGAAGGGGGGGCTGGAATGAGCAGTTCTTC
many,13,-,TRBJ1-2,TRBV25-1,CASSEWTDYGYTF,TGTGCCAGCAGTGAATGGACGGACTATGGCTACACCTTC
few,15,-,TRBJ1-1,TRBV7-8,CASSRRQQGNTEAFF,TGTGCCAGCAGCCGGAGACAACAGGGTAACACTGAAGCTTTCTTT
-,17,-,TRBJ1-1,TRBV12-3/TRBV12-4,CASSFNPGRTMNTEAFF,TGTGCCAGCAGTTTCAACCCGGGGCGCACCATGAACACTGAAGCTTTCTTT
many,14,TRBD1,TRBJ2-1,TRBV6-4,CASREGQGAAEQFF,TGTGCCAGCAGAGAGGGACAGGGGGCAGCGGAGCAGTTCTTC
-,13,TRBD1,TRBJ1-2,TRBV7-2,CASSSLLGTAFAF,TGTGCCAGCAGCTCCCTACTAGGGACAGCCTTCGCCTTC
many,11,-,TRBJ1-1,TRBV6-5,CASSGRGGAFF,TGTGCCAGCAGCGGGCGAGGCGGAGCTTTCTTT
many,13,-,TRBJ2-5,TRBV27,CASSGWTEETQYF,TGTGCCAGCAGTGGATGGACTGAAGAGACCCAGTACTTC
few,13,TRBD1,TRBJ2-7,TRBV6-2/TRBV6-3,CASSYSSSDRDSF,TGTGCCAGCAGTTACTCGAGTTCGGACAGGGATTCCTTC
many,12,TRBD2,TRBJ2-2,TRBV6-5,CASKAGEGELFF,TGTGCCAGCAAAGCGGGGGAGGGGGAGCTGTTTTTT
-,15,TRBD1,TRBJ1-5,TRBV3-1,CASSQDQGDGQPQHF,TGTGCCAGCAGCCAAGATCAGGGGGACGGACAGCCCCAGCATTTT
-,13,TRBD2,TRBJ2-5,TRBV20-1,CSAGTSLQETQYF,TGCAGTGCTGGGACTAGCTTACAAGAGACCCAGTACTTC
-,17,-,TRBJ1-2,TRBV20-1,CSARTTGTMGNNYGYTF,TGCAGTGCTCGGACAACAGGGACAATGGGAAATAACTATGGCTACACCTTC
many,16,TRBD2,TRBJ2-5,TRBV18,CASSPGSGERKETQYF,TGTGCCAGCTCACCGGGCAGCGGGGAAAGAAAAGAGACCCAGTACTTC
few,14,-,TRBJ1-1,TRBV4-1,CASTPGHMNAEAFF,TGCGCCAGCACGCCGGGACACATGAACGCTGAAGCTTTCTTT
few,15,TRBD2,TRBJ2-5,TRBV30,CAWSLAGGNQETQYF,TGTGCCTGGAGCCTAGCGGGGGGGAACCAAGAGACCCAGTACTTC
many,13,TRBD1,TRBJ1-1,TRBV2,CASRTGEDTEAFF,TGTGCCAGCAGGACAGGGGAAGACACTGAAGCTTTCTTT
few,17,-,TRBJ2-7,TRBV6-2/TRBV6-3,CASSYVVTGPTRDEQYF,TGTGCCAGCAGTTACGTTGTAACAGGGCCAACTCGGGACGAGCAGTACTTC
few,15,TRBD1,TRBJ2-7,TRBV25-1,CASSEQGQGRHEQYF,TGTGCCAGCAGTGAACAGGGACAGGGTCGGCACGAGCAGTACTTC
-,15,-,TRBJ1-2,TRBV7-2,CASSGSRRQVYGYTF,TGTGCCAGCAGCGGGAGTAGGAGGCAGGTCTATGGCTACACCTTC
few,13,-,TRBJ2-4,TRBV3-1,CASSQRNSHIQYF,TGTGCCAGCAGCCAAAGGAACAGCCACATTCAGTACTTC
-,14,-,TRBJ2-7,TRBV12-3/TRBV12-4,CASSLTAVNYEQYF,TGTGCCAGCAGTTTAACAGCGGTGAACTACGAGCAGTACTTC
-,15,-,TRBJ1-1,TRBV10-3,CAISESGSLNTEAFF,TGTGCCATCAGTGAGTCTGGATCGCTGAACACTGAAGCTTTCTTT
-,12,-,TRBJ1-1,TRBV6-2/TRBV6-3,CASSYRTDEAFF,TGTGCCAGCAGTTACAGGACAGATGAAGCTTTCTTT
many,15,-,TRBJ2-1,TRBV27,CASSLTASSYNEQFF,TGTGCCAGCAGTCTCACTGCGAGCTCCTACAATGAGCAGTTCTTC
few,16,-,TRBJ2-1,TRBV4-1,CASSQAAKGLIREQFF,TGCGCCAGCAGCCAAGCTGCGAAGGGGCTTATCCGTGAGCAGTTCTTC
few,11,-,TRBJ2-5,TRBV5-1,CASSLKGTQYF,TGCGCCAGCAGCCTCAAGGGGACCCAGTACTTC
many,17,-,TRBJ2-6,TRBV6-1,CASSPHQTAAGANVLTF,TGTGCCAGCAGTCCTCACCAGACAGCAGCTGGGGCCAACGTCCTGACTTTC
-,16,TRBD2,TRBJ2-5,TRBV9,CASSVGVAGGSETQYF,TGTGCCAGCAGCGTAGGAGTAGCGGGGGGGTCGGAGACCCAGTACTTC
-,13,-,TRBJ1-1,TRBV11-1,CASSPSEVGGAFF,TGTGCCAGCAGCCCCTCTGAGGTCGGGGGAGCTTTCTTT
few,12,-,TRBJ2-7,TRBV27,CASRDGGYEQYF,TGTGCCAGCCGGGACGGAGGCTACGAGCAGTACTTC
-,15,-,TRBJ2-7,TRBV11-2,CASSLVQGTTYEQYF,TGTGCCAGCAGCTTAGTTCAGGGGACTACCTACGAGCAGTACTTC
-,15,-,TRBJ1-1,TRBV12-3/TRBV12-4,CASSRFRDLNTEAFF,TGTGCCAGCAGTCGTTTCAGGGACCTGAACACTGAAGCTTTCTTT